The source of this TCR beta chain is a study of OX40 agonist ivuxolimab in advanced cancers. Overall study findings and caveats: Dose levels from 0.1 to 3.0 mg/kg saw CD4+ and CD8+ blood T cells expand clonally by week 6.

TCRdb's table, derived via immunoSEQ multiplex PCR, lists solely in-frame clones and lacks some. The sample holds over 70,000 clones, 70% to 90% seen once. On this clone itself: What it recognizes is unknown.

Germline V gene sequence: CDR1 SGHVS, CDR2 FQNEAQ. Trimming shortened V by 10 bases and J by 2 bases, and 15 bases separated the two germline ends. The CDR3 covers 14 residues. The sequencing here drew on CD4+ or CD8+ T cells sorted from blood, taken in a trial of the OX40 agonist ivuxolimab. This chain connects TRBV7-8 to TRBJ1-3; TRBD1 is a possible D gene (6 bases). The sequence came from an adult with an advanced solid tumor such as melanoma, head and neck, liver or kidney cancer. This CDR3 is CANSEQGPGNTIYF. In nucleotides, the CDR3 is TGTGCCAATTCGGAACAGGGACCTGGAAACACCATATATTTT. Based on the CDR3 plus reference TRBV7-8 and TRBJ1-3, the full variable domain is GAGVSQSPRYKVAKRGQDVALRCDPISGHVSLFWYQQALGQGPEFLTYFQNEAQLDKSGLPSDRFFAERPEGSVSTLKIQRTQQEDSAVYLCANSEQGPGNTIYFGEGSWLTVV.